These 17 T cell receptor beta chains came from one sample sequenced in a study of T cell repertoires and HLA-DP antigens. Their recognized antigens are unknown. Assay used: immunoSEQ multiplex PCR; TCRdb lists only in-frame clones, some missing. Among about 110,000 clones listed, almost 95% were seen once. The sample comprised CD4+ T cells from PBMCs. These receptors originate from a woman aged 18 to 35 in good health and CMV-seronegative.

V and J are TRBV2 and TRBJ2-3; the D call may be TRBD1 or TRBD2 (5 bases each). CDR1 is SNHLY, CDR2 FYNNEI, per germline. The length of the CDR3 is 15 residues. With 11 bases removed from V and 2 bases from J, the gap between germline ends came to 20 bases. The CDR3 nucleotides are TGTGCCCACACCCGGGGCCGGCGTTTCACAGATACGCAGTATTTT. Translating it yields CAHTRGRRFTDTQYF. Complete variable domain (other parts from reference TRBV2 and TRBJ2-3): EPEVTQTPSHQVTQMGQEVILRCVPISNHLYFYWYRQILGQKVEFLVSFYNNEISEKSEIFDDQFSVERPDGSNFTLKIRSTKLEDSAMYFCAHTRGRRFTDTQYFGPGTRLTVL.

This clone appeared once. This rearrangement joins TRBV4-3 to TRBJ2-2, with D possibly TRBD1 on 6 matching bases. Germline V lookup: CDR1 LGHNA, CDR2 YSLEER. V shed 4 bases and J shed 5 bases, with 17 bases lying between them. The CDR3 is made up of 16 amino acids. DNA for the CDR3: TGCGCCAGCAGCCCCAGGCTCCAGGGGAGTACCGGGGAGCTGTTTTTT. Amino acids: CASSPRLQGSTGELFF.

The rearrangement joins TRBV23-1 to TRBJ2-2, with unresolved D. TRBV23-1 falls under the ORF class, with uncertain function. V dropped 0 bases and J dropped 8 bases, with 1 base sitting between them. The CDR3 has 11 residues. The CDR3 DNA reads TGCGCCAGCAGTCAATCGGGGGAGCTGTTTTTT. It yields the protein CASSQSGELFF.

In this sample, this clone turned up once. The rearrangement uses TRBV20-1 and TRBJ1-2, with D uncertain. The V end was cut by 1 base, the J end by 2 bases, with 2 bases between. The CDR3 has 11 amino acids. CDR1 is DFQATT and CDR2 is SNEGSKA in the germline V gene (reference sequence). CDR3 region: CSARVNYGYTF. DNA for the CDR3: TGCAGTGCTAGAGTGAACTATGGCTACACCTTC.

V and J are TRBV7-9 and TRBJ1-2; 7 bases match TRBD1. Germline CDR1 SEHNR, CDR2 FQNEAQ (reference sequence). This CDR3 region has 18 residues. J gave up 4 bases and V 7 bases, and 21 bases lay outside the gene matches. CDR3 in amino acids: CASTQSHRGPPVFYGYTF. CDR3 DNA: TGTGCCAGCACCCAATCACACAGGGGACCCCCTGTTTTCTATGGCTACACCTTC.

This clone was seen only a few times. This chain links TRBV18 with TRBJ1-5; D remains unclear. Germline values: CDR1 KGHSH, CDR2 LQKENI. The ends were cut back, 3 bases at V and 1 base at J, with 4 bases in the middle. The CDR3 contains 13 residues. CDR3 nucleotide sequence: TGTGCCAGCTCACCTGACAGCAATCAGCCCCAGCATTTT. The encoded protein is CASSPDSNQPQHF.

The CDR3 DNA follows: TGTGCCAGCAGCTCTAGCGGGAGAGGCAATGAGCAGTTCTTC. Translated, it gives CASSSSGRGNEQFF. The chain couples TRBV27 to TRBJ2-1; the match to TRBD2 covers 10 bases. V was pared by 6 bases and J by 6 bases, with 5 bases of the junction left unmatched. This CDR3 spans 14 amino acids. Germline loops: CDR1 MNHEY, CDR2 SMNVEV (reference sequence).

V gene TRBV2 combines with J gene TRBJ1-2, with D hard to call. Per the germline V gene, CDR1 is SNHLY and CDR2 is FYNNEI. The V gene lost 3 bases and the J gene lost 2 bases, with 4 bases spanning the gap. The CDR3 covers 12 residues. CDR3 amino acids: CASSDSNYGYTF. The CDR3 DNA follows: TGTGCCAGCAGTGACTCAAACTATGGCTACACCTTC.

This sequence joins TRBV9 and TRBJ1-1; D is unresolved. Germline CDR1 reads SGDLS; CDR2 reads YYNGEE. V was pared by 0 bases and J by 3 bases, with 6 bases between. This CDR3 comprises 13 residues. As DNA, the CDR3 is TGTGCCAGCAGCGTAGCTCGGGACACTGAAGCTTTCTTT. It encodes CASSVARDTEAFF.

This clone was found a few times. The V and J genes are TRBV6-1 and TRBJ2-7; the D is unclear. V was shortened by 6 bases and J by 1 base, with 7 bases between the two germline ends. Germline V gene sequence: CDR1 MNHNS, CDR2 SASEGT. The CDR3 loop spans 12 amino acids. The CDR3 DNA follows: TGTGCCAGCAGGGCCACATCCTACGAGCAGTACTTC. Its protein product is CASRATSYEQYF.

The chain uses TRBV5-1 and TRBJ2-2, with TRBD1 matching over 7 bases. CDR3 length: 16 residues. Unmatched junction bases numbered 8, after V lost 0 bases and J lost 6 bases. The V gene's germline CDR1 is SGHRS and CDR2 YFSETQ. CDR3: CASSLGAGGISGELFF. CDR3 DNA: TGCGCCAGCAGCTTGGGTGCAGGGGGTATCTCCGGGGAGCTGTTTTTT.

The chain has TRBV9 and TRBJ2-3, with D hard to call. From germline, CDR1 is SGDLS and CDR2 YYNGEE. The germline V and J ends were trimmed by 3 bases and 2 bases, with 4 bases remaining between them. The CDR3 sequence is 12 residues long. This CDR3 is CASSALTDTQYF. The CDR3 DNA follows: TGTGCCAGCAGCGCCCTCACAGATACGCAGTATTTT.

The chain is built from TRBV28 and TRBJ2-1; 7 bases are a match to TRBD2. CDR3 length: 15 residues. From germline, CDR1 is MDHEN and CDR2 SYDVKM. V lost 2 bases to trimming and J lost 7 bases; unmatched junction nucleotides: 8. CDR3 nucleotide sequence: TGTGCCAGCAGTTTAGCGGGGGACCTGCGAAATGAGCAGTTCTTC. Translation: CASSLAGDLRNEQFF.

CDR3: CIVGQGAYNEQFF. The DNA for the CDR3 is TGCATCGTAGGACAGGGGGCTTACAATGAGCAGTTCTTC. The chain has TRBV29-1 and TRBJ2-1, with 11 positions matching TRBD1. The germline V gene has CDR1 SQVTM and CDR2 ANQGSEA. The CDR3 spans 13 residues.

The V call is TRBV7-9, the J call TRBJ2-5; TRBD1 is a possible D gene (6 bases). With 5 bases removed from V and 0 bases from J, the gap between germline ends came to 10 bases. Germline assignment: CDR1 SEHNR and CDR2 FQNEAQ (reference sequence). The CDR3 totals 14 residues. As DNA, the CDR3 is TGTGCCAGCAGCGCCGACAGGTACCAAGAGACCCAGTACTTC. Translated: CASSADRYQETQYF.

The chain carries TRBV19 and TRBJ1-6, with 7 nucleotides matching TRBD1. V trimming: 8 bases; J trimming: 6 bases; junction bases outside the gene matches: 13. In germline, CDR1 is LNHDA, CDR2 SQIVND (reference sequence). The CDR3 runs to 16 residues. The CDR3 sequence: CASSPTGPTRNSPLHF. CDR3 DNA sequence: TGTGCCAGTTCCCCGACAGGGCCTACACGTAATTCACCCCTCCACTTT.

The chain joins TRBV6-5 to TRBJ1-2; weak D call: TRBD1 (6 bases). The V and J ends lost 2 bases and 4 bases respectively, with 14 bases between them. Looked up from germline, CDR1 is MNHEY and CDR2 is SVGAGI. CDR3 length: 15 residues. The CDR3 DNA is TGTGCCAGCAGTTACCCATCTACAGGGCTCTATGGCTACACCTTC. This sequence encodes CASSYPSTGLYGYTF.